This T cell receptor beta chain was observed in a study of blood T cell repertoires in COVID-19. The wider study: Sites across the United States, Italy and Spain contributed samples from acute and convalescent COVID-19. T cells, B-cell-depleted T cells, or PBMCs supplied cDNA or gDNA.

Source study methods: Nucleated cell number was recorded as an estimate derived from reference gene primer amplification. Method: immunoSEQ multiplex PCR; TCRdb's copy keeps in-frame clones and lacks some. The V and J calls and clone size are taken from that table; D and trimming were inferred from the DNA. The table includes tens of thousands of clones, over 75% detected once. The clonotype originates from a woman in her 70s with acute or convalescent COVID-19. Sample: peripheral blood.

This CDR3 is CASSLSRGGLGTDTQYF. CDR3 DNA sequence: TGTGCCAGCAGCTTATCTCGCGGGGGCCTGGGAACGGATACGCAGTATTTT. The chain has TRBV7-2 and TRBJ2-3; the D gene is possibly TRBD2 (7 bases). The V end was cut by 2 bases, the J end by 6 bases, with 21 bases between. Germline CDR1 SGHTA, CDR2 FQGNSA. The CDR3 is 17 amino acids.